The TCR beta chain under discussion was sequenced for a study of cytomegalovirus exposure and HLA in healthy donors (dated by TCRdb to 2016 to 2017). As for the study more broadly: In an earlier analysis of fewer than 750 of the donors, 276 Gb of sequence data and about 110 million unique TCR beta sequences from approximately 180 million T cells were reported. Typing coverage varied by locus: about 620-630 donors for A, B, C, DRB1 and DQB1; around 560 for DQA1; 606 for DPA1; around 490 for DPB1. A separate validation cohort of about 110 different subjects was used in addition to the approximately 700-subject first cohort. The genetic ancestry cluster associated with self-reported Caucasian donors included 70% to 85% of the roughly 360 genotyped donors. To study patterns of TCR occurrence, a later analysis re-analyzed previously published TCR beta repertoires from 666 donors and added high-resolution HLA genotyping. HLA typing included class I and class II loci at four-digit resolution. High-throughput TCR immunosequencing, statistical association of individual TCRs with disease status, and machine learning were combined to predict cytomegalovirus infection status. An early release that covered about 640 HLA-typed donors contained around 330 gigabases of sequencing data and tens of millions of unique TCR sequences. Rather than using new phenotypic data, the later analysis identified candidate immune exposures from TCR beta sequences and from how often those sequences occurred across donors. In a later genetic analysis, genome-wide SNP genotypes for about 60% of the 666 donors were used, and that subset was treated as a discovery cohort. All discovery cohort repertoires had been generated on a single sequencing platform. The study used immunosequencing to profile the T cell repertoires of hundreds of subjects and linked those repertoires to cytomegalovirus serostatus. Because of strong linkage in the cohort, 4 to 6 DR-DQ haplotypes were treated as single units for association and clustering. Alongside the repertoire data, information on donor age, sex, ethnicity and CMV serostatus was compiled. The study was designed to test whether signatures of past pathogen exposure could be identified by cataloging public T cell receptors. In an earlier analysis of about 590 of the donors, high-throughput TCR beta sequencing was used to judge whether each TCR beta V gene segment behaved as functional or pseudogenic. Among about 400 genotyped donors of the cohort, an average of around 240,000 unique TCR beta nucleotide sequences was sequenced per donor, of which roughly 17% were non-productive.

Turning to this clone: The specificity of this receptor is unknown. No much larger clone exists at a distance of one base, and base qualities are not known.

In total, over 600 healthy bone marrow donors made up the cohort. At the time of sampling, every cohort member was nominally healthy, though immune exposures that went unrecorded were likely present. The donor tested CMV seropositive, placing the donor among the 289 seropositive members of the cohort. Every donor gave a peripheral blood sample, and the peripheral blood mononuclear cells from that sample were used for TCR beta sequencing. The Qiagen DNeasy Blood Extraction Kit was used to extract genomic DNA from the blood cell samples. Receptor amplification or capture employed the immunoSEQ multiplex PCR assay. For the multiplex PCR, a mixture combining 60 forward primers for TCR Vbeta segments and 13 reverse primers for TCR Jbeta segments was used. A multiplex PCR assay on genomic DNA amplified the CDR3 region of rearranged TCR beta genes. Amplified TCR beta libraries were sequenced as 87-base-pair reads on the Illumina HiSeq System. As for the original processing: In a later analysis, 77 million or so unique TCR beta chains were counted across the 500 to 850 repertoires, and about 10 million of these chains were shared by at least two donors. A nearest-neighbor algorithm error-corrected the raw reads and collapsed the reads into unique sequences, merging closely related sequences to remove PCR and sequencing errors. To assign V, D and J gene segments, CDR3 sequences were aligned to IMGT reference sequences. For a sequence to be retained, a match of at least six nucleotides was required to both a V gene segment and a J gene segment. Rearrangements were classified as productive when the CDR3 lacked stop codons and remained in frame with V and J, and all other rearrangements were classified as non-productive. Following IMGT convention, CDR3 was defined as the stretch from the second conserved V-encoded cysteine to the conserved J-encoded phenylalanine. The earlier analysis of 500 to 650 of the donors excluded any sequence lacking an unambiguous match to a single V gene segment. In an earlier analysis of roughly 600 of the donors, a V segment was called functional when productive rearrangements were above 56.7%, and segregating when the standard deviation between donors exceeded 5%. A statistical classification framework was built for diagnosing cytomegalovirus status from the catalog of TCR beta chain sequences. In a later analysis, V and J genes were assigned by comparing TCR nucleotide sequences against IMGT/GENE-DB human TR gene sequences. Using the TCRdist pipeline, a later analysis assigned CDR3 sequences along with most-parsimonious VDJ recombination scenarios. In a later analysis, every TCR beta chain was defined by the combination of its CDR3 amino acid sequence and its V-gene family, and reads without a unique V-gene family were dropped. To address suspected cross-contamination and a sequencing artifact, a later analysis removed 592 highly shared, low-generation-probability nucleotide sequences. In a later analysis, a clonal expansion index for each public chain was calculated from normalized within-repertoire ranks of inferred template counts. In a later analysis, generation probabilities were computed with a VDJ recombination model fitted to out-of-frame rearrangements, and the resulting probabilities were checked against IGoR. In a later analysis, hypergeometric tests were used to score TCR-TCR, TCR-HLA and TCR-CMV co-occurrence, with a repertoire-size bias correction applied to TCR pairs. A later analysis estimated false discovery rates by permuting HLA or CMV assignments 20 times. In a later analysis, co-occurring TCRs were grouped using DBSCAN, with TCRdist sequence similarity added in when clustering inside HLA-allele-positive subsets. For co-occurrence clustering, repertoires with fewer than 30,000 or more than 120,000 public chains were excluded, along with about five repertoires with anomalous nucleotide sharing. TCRdb retrieved this table from immuneACCESS and kept in-frame rearrangements only. Not all clones are present; in checked studies, unresolved V genes account for under half, and no reason is known for the remainder. Clone size and the V and J calls come from that table; the DNA yielded D and trimming. The sample records about 240,000 clones, roughly 82% of which are singletons. The top ten clonotypes cover 5% to 6.5% of the sample.

The full study reports these points: Because the 87-base-pair reads could not distinguish some IMGT-functional V segments, including TRBV6-2 and TRBV6-3, those segments were excluded. An association between a missense DCLRE1C variant and V-gene and J-gene trimming of TCR beta chains was found in a later genetic analysis and replicated in an independent cohort. While some public TCRs were present in many individuals, most TCR sequences turned up only very rarely across donors. Because counts were too low, about 18 rarely observed V segments, including chromosome 9 orphons, were excluded from the earlier analysis of 587 of the donors. Correlated functional status among segregating V segments might be attributable to linkage disequilibrium, but an unknown experimental factor could not be ruled out. A later analysis associated about 16,000 TCR beta sequences with specific HLA alleles at a false discovery rate of 0.05. In a later analysis, several top co-occurrence clusters were reported to appear linked to parvovirus B19, influenza, CMV and Epstein-Barr virus. Roughly uniform sequencing depth across donors was assumed in presence/absence analyses, although this assumption may not hold. In this cohort, only TCR beta chains were sequenced, and detectable features were limited by the absence of alpha or paired-chain data. In a later analysis, HLA-associated TCR beta chains were found to be more clonally expanded and to have lower generation probabilities than equally common non-associated chains. In a later genetic analysis, fewer N-insertions in productive TCRs were reported among donors in an Asian-associated ancestry cluster than the approximately 670-donor mean. A later analysis found that most CMV-associated TCR beta chains appeared HLA-restricted, with HLA associations seemingly driven largely by CMV exposure. A further reported finding was that TCR beta sequences accurately predicted the HLA-A and HLA-B alleles for most subjects in the first cohort. It was suggested by the authors that the approach could potentially be generalized to other disease states and immunological phenotypes. Because HLA typing was missing for some donors at each locus, association tests included only the typed subset. CMV serostatus was the only immune exposure information available for the cohort. The classifier was reported to diagnose cytomegalovirus status with high specificity and sensitivity in both the original and validation cohorts. Assigning TCR associations to individual alleles was difficult when HLA alleles, especially DR and DQ, strongly co-occurred. In vitro tests confirmed that a few of the cytomegalovirus-associated TCR beta chains recognize cytomegalovirus antigens. Broadly in line with IMGT annotations, most TCR beta V segments showed up in productive rearrangements about 90% or about 30% of the time in an earlier analysis of some 590 of the donors. A later analysis found that TCR association rates varied across HLA loci, with DRB1 alleles showing the most associated TCRs and HLA-C alleles the fewest. A total of roughly 160 TCR beta chains were listed by the study as associated with cytomegalovirus. A cluster of highly shared sequence variants was judged likely to represent a technical artifact of the sequencing pipeline.

The CDR3 measures 15 amino acids from cysteine to phenylalanine. Only the CDR3 portion is preserved as DNA: 45 bases, with reading frame beginning at the first base. The germline V gene specifies LGHNA as CDR1 and YSLEER as CDR2. V gives up 5 bases and J gives up 0 bases, and the segment between their germline ends measures 14 bases. Specimen: PBMCs. The chain is assembled from TRBV4-3 and TRBJ2-7, with TRBD2 tentatively as D gene (6 bases match). This clonotype was obtained from a middle-aged woman in good health and CMV-seropositive. The CDR3 here reads CASSAPGVPSYEQYF. The DNA sequence reads TGCGCCAGCAGCGCACCGGGGGTTCCCTCCTACGAGCAGTACTTC.